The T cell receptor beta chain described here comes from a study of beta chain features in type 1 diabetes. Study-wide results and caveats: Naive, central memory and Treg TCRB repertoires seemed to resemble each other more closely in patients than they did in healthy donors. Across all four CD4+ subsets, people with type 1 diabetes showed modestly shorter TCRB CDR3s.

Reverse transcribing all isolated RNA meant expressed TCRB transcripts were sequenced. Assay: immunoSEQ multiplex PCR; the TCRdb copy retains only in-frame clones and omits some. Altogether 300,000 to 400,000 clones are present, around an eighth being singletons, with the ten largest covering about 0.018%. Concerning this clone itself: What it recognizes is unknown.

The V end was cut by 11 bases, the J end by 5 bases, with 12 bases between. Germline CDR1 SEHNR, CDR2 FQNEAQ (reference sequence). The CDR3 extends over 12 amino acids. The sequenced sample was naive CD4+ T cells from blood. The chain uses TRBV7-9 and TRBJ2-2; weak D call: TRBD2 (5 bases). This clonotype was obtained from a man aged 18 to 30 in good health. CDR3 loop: CAGSSGTGELFF. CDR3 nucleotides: TGTGCCGGTTCTTCGGGGACCGGGGAGCTGTTTTTT.